The T cell receptor (beta chain) described here comes from a study of T cells in Graves' hyperthyroidism and ophthalmopathy. This clonotype was seen at least ten times. RNA transcripts provided the source from which TCR beta CDR3 regions were amplified. The HTBI set primed first-round TCR CDR3 RT-PCR. TCRdb re-analysed the multiplex PCR reads in MiXCR, keeping a single row per CDR3 protein. The sample comprises about 600,000 distinct CDR3 sequences, around 15% of which are singletons, and 3% to 4% rests with the top ten. With duration under 3 months, ophthalmopathy was active: Clinical Activity Score at least 3, NOSPECS at least 4. The sample comprised blood. The source is a woman in her 40s with Graves' ophthalmopathy.

CDR3 in DNA: TGTGCCAGCAGCCCCTCTCGTGCAAGCGGGAGAGCTCCGGGGCAGTACTTC. Translated: CASSPSRASGRAPGQYF. V and J are TRBV3-1 and TRBJ2-7; TRBD2 matches 8 bases. Trimming took 4 bases from V and 9 from J; bases not matched to a gene: 20. The CDR3 has 17 residues. Germline V gene sequence: CDR1 LGHDT, CDR2 YNNKEL (reference sequence).